This is a list of T cell receptor beta chains from one sample in a study of blood T cell repertoires in COVID-19. Using immunoSEQ multiplex PCR, the repertoire was profiled, and TCRdb retains in-frame clones only, with some absent. The sample gives about 110,000 clones, 87% of which show up once; around 4.8% is in the top ten. Sequencing used peripheral blood. All receptors come from a human donor in a cohort sampled during active COVID-19. Both conserved end residues are part of each CDR3. A D gene is named only where the DNA matches it firmly. Clone size is given for some rows only: seen once, a few or many times, or a class if the clone is expanded.

CDR3 length: 16
clone size: NA
D gene: NA
J gene: TRBJ1-6
V gene: TRBV7-9
CDR3 DNA: TGTGCCAGCAGCTTAGACTCAGTGGGAGTCGATTCACCCCTCCACTTT
CDR3 protein: CASSLDSVGVDSPLHF

CDR3 length: 13
clone size: NA
D gene: NA
J gene: TRBJ2-3
V gene: TRBV6-4
CDR3 DNA: TGTGCCAGCAGTCCCCGGAGCCTTGATACGCAGTATTTT
CDR3 protein: CASSPRSLDTQYF

CDR3 length: 14
clone size: NA
D gene: TRBD1
J gene: TRBJ1-1
V gene: TRBV7-2
CDR3 DNA: TGTGCCAGCAGCAGCCCAAATCGACAGGGCTCGGCTTTCTTT
CDR3 protein: CASSSPNRQGSAFF

CDR3 length: 13
clone size: NA
D gene: NA
J gene: TRBJ1-4
V gene: TRBV5-1
CDR3 DNA: TGCGCCAGCAGCTCCGAGGGCCCTGAAAAACTGTTTTTT
CDR3 protein: CASSSEGPEKLFF

CDR3 length: 17
clone size: NA
D gene: NA
J gene: TRBJ2-2
V gene: TRBV5-5
CDR3 DNA: TGTGCCAGCAGCCCCCTTCTCGACCCAACGGGCACCGGGGAGCTGTTTTTT
CDR3 protein: CASSPLLDPTGTGELFF

CDR3 length: 13
clone size: NA
D gene: NA
J gene: TRBJ1-2
V gene: TRBV7-2
CDR3 DNA: TGTGCCAGCAGTCCCCGGAGGGGTAGGGGCTACACCTTC
CDR3 protein: CASSPRRGRGYTF

CDR3 length: 14
clone size: once
D gene: TRBD1
J gene: TRBJ1-6
V gene: TRBV28
CDR3 DNA: TGTGCCAGCAGTCTGACAGGGGTAAATTCACCCCTCCACTTT
CDR3 protein: CASSLTGVNSPLHF

CDR3 length: 14
clone size: NA
D gene: TRBD1
J gene: TRBJ2-7
V gene: TRBV18
CDR3 DNA: TGTGCCAGCTCACCGGGGACAGGTTCCTACGAGCAGTACTTC
CDR3 protein: CASSPGTGSYEQYF

CDR3 length: 17
clone size: NA
D gene: TRBD2
J gene: TRBJ2-1
V gene: TRBV7-2
CDR3 DNA: TGTGCCAGCAGCCCGGGGACTAGCGGGAGCTCCTACAATGAGCAGTTCTTC
CDR3 protein: CASSPGTSGSSYNEQFF

CDR3 length: 14
clone size: NA
D gene: NA
J gene: TRBJ1-2
V gene: TRBV2
CDR3 DNA: TGTGCCAGCAGGGGTGACAGCGTGACCTATGGCTACACCTTC
CDR3 protein: CASRGDSVTYGYTF

CDR3 length: 13
clone size: NA
D gene: NA
J gene: TRBJ2-1
V gene: TRBV19
CDR3 DNA: TGTGCCAGTAGTATTAGGGCGGGACCCGAGCAGTTCTTC
CDR3 protein: CASSIRAGPEQFF

CDR3 length: 16
clone size: NA
D gene: NA
J gene: TRBJ2-7
V gene: TRBV4-3
CDR3 DNA: TGCGCCAGCAGCCAAGGGTCAAGCTTGATCGCCTACGAGCAGTACTTC
CDR3 protein: CASSQGSSLIAYEQYF

CDR3 length: 18
clone size: NA
D gene: NA
J gene: TRBJ2-7
V gene: TRBV28
CDR3 DNA: TGTGCCAGCAGTTTTAGGTGGTTATCGCAGGGGCGCTCCTACGAGCAGTACTTC
CDR3 protein: CASSFRWLSQGRSYEQYF

CDR3 length: 12
clone size: NA
D gene: NA
J gene: TRBJ1-1
V gene: TRBV2
CDR3 DNA: TGTGCCAGCAGACCGGGGAACACTGAAGCTTTCTTT
CDR3 protein: CASRPGNTEAFF

CDR3 length: 13
clone size: few
D gene: NA
J gene: TRBJ1-4
V gene: TRBV4-1
CDR3 DNA: TGCGCCAGCAGCCAGGAGAGGCAAGAAAAACTGTTTTTT
CDR3 protein: CASSQERQEKLFF

CDR3 length: 16
clone size: NA
D gene: NA
J gene: TRBJ1-4
V gene: TRBV5-1
CDR3 DNA: TGCGCCAGCAGCTTGGGGTTCGAGGGCGTTGGTGAAAAACTGTTTTTT
CDR3 protein: CASSLGFEGVGEKLFF

CDR3 length: 14
clone size: NA
D gene: NA
J gene: TRBJ1-3
V gene: TRBV7-9
CDR3 DNA: TGTGCCAGCACTTACAGGGACTCTGGAAACACCATATATTTT
CDR3 protein: CASTYRDSGNTIYF

CDR3 length: 15
clone size: NA
D gene: TRBD2
J gene: TRBJ2-1
V gene: TRBV10-3
CDR3 DNA: TGTGCCATCAGTGACATAGCGGGAGGGCCCAATGAGCAGTTCTTC
CDR3 protein: CAISDIAGGPNEQFF

CDR3 length: 13
clone size: NA
D gene: NA
J gene: TRBJ1-6
V gene: TRBV5-1
CDR3 DNA: TGCGCCAGCAGCTTAACTGCTAATTCACCCCTCCACTTT
CDR3 protein: CASSLTANSPLHF

CDR3 length: 12
clone size: NA
D gene: NA
J gene: TRBJ2-3
V gene: TRBV19
CDR3 DNA: TGTGCCAGTAGTATAGCCCTAGGTACGCAGTATTTT
CDR3 protein: CASSIALGTQYF

CDR3 length: 16
clone size: NA
D gene: TRBD2
J gene: TRBJ2-3
V gene: TRBV5-1
CDR3 DNA: TGCGCCAGCAGCTTGGTGGCTAGCGGGAGCACAGATACGCAGTATTTT
CDR3 protein: CASSLVASGSTDTQYF

CDR3 length: 19
clone size: NA
D gene: TRBD1
J gene: TRBJ1-4
V gene: TRBV27
CDR3 DNA: TGTGCCAGTAGTAAATTAACCGGGACAGGGGGCTCAACTAATGAAAAACTGTTTTTT
CDR3 protein: CASSKLTGTGGSTNEKLFF

CDR3 length: 14
clone size: NA
D gene: NA
J gene: TRBJ2-1
V gene: TRBV10-3
CDR3 DNA: TGTGCCATCACCGAGGGCAGGGACACAGATGAGCAGTTCTTC
CDR3 protein: CAITEGRDTDEQFF

CDR3 length: 16
clone size: NA
D gene: NA
J gene: TRBJ1-2
V gene: TRBV2
CDR3 DNA: TGTGCCAGCAGTGAAGGGTTCCGGGAAGTCGCCTATGGCTACACCTTC
CDR3 protein: CASSEGFREVAYGYTF

CDR3 length: 13
clone size: NA
D gene: TRBD1
J gene: TRBJ1-2
V gene: TRBV4-1
CDR3 DNA: TGCGCCAGCAGTCGCGGCCAGGGGGATGGCTACACCTTC
CDR3 protein: CASSRGQGDGYTF

CDR3 length: 15
clone size: NA
D gene: NA
J gene: TRBJ1-1
V gene: TRBV29-1
CDR3 DNA: TGCAGCGCCCTACGATGGGGCAGGAAGAACACTGAAGCTTTCTTT
CDR3 protein: CSALRWGRKNTEAFF

CDR3 length: 15
clone size: NA
D gene: TRBD1
J gene: TRBJ2-2
V gene: TRBV7-9
CDR3 DNA: TGTGCCAGCAGGCAGGCAGGGACAGGGTACGGGGAGCTGTTTTTT
CDR3 protein: CASRQAGTGYGELFF

CDR3 length: 12
clone size: once
D gene: NA
J gene: TRBJ2-3
V gene: TRBV30
CDR3 DNA: TGTGCCTGGAGTGTAGAGAGCGCTACGCAGTATTTT
CDR3 protein: CAWSVESATQYF

CDR3 length: 14
clone size: NA
D gene: TRBD1
J gene: TRBJ2-4
V gene: TRBV5-1
CDR3 DNA: TGCGCCAGCAGCTTGGGAGGGGACAGAAACATTCAGTACTTC
CDR3 protein: CASSLGGDRNIQYF